This entry is about one T cell receptor beta chain. This sample was included in a study of PD-L1 blockade in urothelial cancer. Whole-study context: A median of about 140,000 T cells was found in the blood samples.

TCRdb's copy holds only in-frame clones and misses some; the assay was immunoSEQ multiplex PCR. Here the sample spans about 38,000 clones, over 80% being singletons. The length of the CDR3 is 15 residues. V lost 4 bases to trimming and J lost 3 bases; unmatched junction nucleotides: 8. Germline CDR1 is SSHAT and CDR2 is FNYEAQ (reference sequence). Time point indicated: pretreatment peripheral blood. There were between 1 and 8 samples from each patient, taken pretreatment and on-treatment. This TCR was recovered from an elderly man with urothelial cancer. The sample consisted of PBMCs, taken around atezolizumab (anti-PD-L1) treatment. The gene calls are TRBV7-7 and TRBJ2-5; 7 bases match TRBD1. CDR3 in amino acids: CASSSTGTVKETQYF. In DNA, the CDR3 is TGTGCCAGCAGCTCCACCGGGACAGTTAAAGAGACCCAGTACTTC. The full variable domain, completed using reference TRBV7-7 and TRBJ2-5, is GAGVSQSPRYKVTKRGQDVTLRCDPISSHATLYWYQQALGQGPEFLTYFNYEAQPDKSGLPSDRFSAERPEGSISTLTIQRTEQRDSAMYRCASSSTGTVKETQYFGPGTRLLVL.